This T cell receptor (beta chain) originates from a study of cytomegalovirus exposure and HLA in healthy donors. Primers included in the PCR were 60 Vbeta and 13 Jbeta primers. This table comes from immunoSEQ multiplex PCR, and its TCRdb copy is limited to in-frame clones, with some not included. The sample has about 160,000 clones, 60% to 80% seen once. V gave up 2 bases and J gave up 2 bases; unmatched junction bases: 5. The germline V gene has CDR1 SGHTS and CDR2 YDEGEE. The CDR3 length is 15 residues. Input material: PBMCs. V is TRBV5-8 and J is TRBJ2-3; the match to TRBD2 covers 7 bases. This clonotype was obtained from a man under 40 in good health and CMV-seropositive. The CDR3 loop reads CASSFPGTTTDTQYF. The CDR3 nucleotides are TGTGCCAGCAGCTTTCCCGGGACTACCACAGATACGCAGTATTTT.